This T cell receptor beta chain was captured in a study of T cell repertoires in cytomegalovirus infection. Whole-study context: Indicated by public TCR beta signatures were CMV infection and matching HLA type. General study results and limits: HLA-C-restricted, CMV-specific TCR beta clonotypes were dominant ex vivo. CMV carriers having the relevant HLA were flagged by cumulative public TCR beta family frequency.

This clonotype was seen a few times. Its antigen is unidentified. The CDR3 sequence is 16 residues long. The junction had 13 bases not matched to a gene; V was cut back by 4 bases and J by 10 bases. Germline V gives CDR1 MNHNY, CDR2 SVGAGI (reference sequence). TCRdb re-called the reads through MiXCR, storing one row per CDR3 protein. The data hold some 900,000 distinct CDR3 sequences, with approximately 32% observed a single time. The receptor's source is a human donor in good health (CMV status not recorded). Some clones in this sample may be carry-over from other donors' samples. The rearrangement links TRBV6-6 to TRBJ2-1; 10 bases align to TRBD2. This specimen was cultured CD8+ T cells from PBMCs, taken from culture after CMV antigen stimulation. Here the CDR3 reads CASSSPKSGGAGEQFF. The DNA of the CDR3 is TGTGCCAGCAGTTCTCCGAAGAGCGGGGGGGCCGGGGAGCAGTTCTTC.